This T cell receptor (beta chain) stems from a study of T cell repertoires in cytomegalovirus infection. TCRdb independently ran MiXCR on the reads; one entry per CDR3 protein. The sample lists 40,000 to 50,000 distinct CDR3 sequences, about 20% occurring once. In the case of this clonotype: Its target is unknown.

This CDR3 spans 13 amino acids. In germline, CDR1 is SQVTM, CDR2 ANQGSEA. The V and J ends lost 4 bases and 0 bases respectively, with 10 bases between them. The source material was PBMCs, sequenced either directly or after in vitro stimulation (not recorded which). The chain links TRBV29-1 to TRBJ2-7, with D possibly called TRBD1 or TRBD2 (5 bases each). The TCR sequence derives from a human donor in good health (CMV status not recorded). Some clones in this sample may be carry-over from other donors' samples. In DNA form, the CDR3 reads TGCAGCGTTGGAATTGGGGGCTCCTACGAGCAGTACTTC. This sequence encodes CSVGIGGSYEQYF.